The 27 T cell receptor beta chains listed next were all sequenced from one sample in a study of T cell repertoires in cytomegalovirus infection. TCRdb re-analysed the reads in MiXCR, keeping a single row per CDR3 protein. The profile covers fewer than 250,000 distinct CDR3 sequences, with 22% appearing a single time and roughly 20% taken by the ten largest. The sample consisted of CD8+ T cells from PBMCs. Source of these receptors: a human donor in good health (CMV status not recorded). Some clones in this sample may be carry-over from other donors' samples.

The CDR3 DNA follows: TGTGCCAGCTCACCCTCGACGGGTTTCAACGAGCAGTACTTC. Residues: CASSPSTGFNEQYF. V usage is TRBV18 and J usage is TRBJ2-7; D unclear. From germline, CDR1 is KGHSH and CDR2 LQKENI. V lost 3 bases to trimming and J lost 5 bases, with 14 bases between them. CDR3 length: 14 residues.

The chain combines TRBV20-1 with TRBJ1-5; a possible D gene is TRBD1 (5 bases). Germline V lookup: CDR1 DFQATT, CDR2 SNEGSKA (reference sequence). This CDR3 region has 15 residues. Deletions cut 7 bases from V and 3 bases from J, with 19 bases between. For the CDR3, the DNA is TGCAGTGTTCACTCAGGGACCCCGCCCAATCAGCCCCAGCATTTT. Translating gives CSVHSGTPPNQPQHF.

This clonotype was recorded at least ten times. The chain carries TRBV11-2 and TRBJ2-6; D gene uncertain. CDR1 is SGHAT, CDR2 FQNNGV, per germline. CDR3 size: 14 residues. The V and J ends lost 6 bases and 1 base respectively, with 7 bases between them. Here the CDR3 DNA reads TGTGCCAGCAGTTCTCTTTCTGGGGCCAACGTCCTGACTTTC. Amino acid sequence: CASSSLSGANVLTF.

As regards this clonotype: This may be a read error: a much more frequent sequence differs by one nucleotide. The chain carries TRBV7-8 and TRBJ2-5, with D possibly being TRBD1 or TRBD2 (6 bases each). The CDR3 contains 16 residues. CDR1 is SGHVS, CDR2 FQNEAQ, per germline. The CDR3 loop is CASSLAGGPYQETQHF. Here the CDR3 DNA reads TGTGCCAGCAGCTTAGCCGGGGGCCCGTACCAAGAGACCCAGCACTTC. Based on the CDR3 plus reference TRBV7-8 and TRBJ2-5, the full variable domain is GAGVSQSPRYKVAKRGQDVALRCDPISGHVSLFWYQQALGQGPEFLTYFQNEAQLDKSGLPSDRFFAERPEGSVSTLKIQRTQQEDSAVYLCASSLAGGPYQETQHFGPGTRLLVL.

This clonotype has ten or more counts. This CDR3 reads CASRELRNTEAFF. As DNA, the CDR3 is TGTGCCAGCAGAGAGTTAAGGAACACTGAAGCTTTCTTT. The genes are TRBV2 and TRBJ1-1, with unresolved D. CDR3 length: 13 amino acids. Trimming took off 6 bases at V and 1 base at J, with 9 bases between the two ends. Germline CDR1 and CDR2: SNHLY and FYNNEI.

The chain employs TRBV3-1 and TRBJ1-1; D gene uncertain. Per the germline V gene, CDR1 is LGHDT and CDR2 is YNNKEL (reference sequence). The length of the CDR3 is 15 residues. Trimming removed 3 bases at V and 1 base at J, with 12 bases between. CDR3 coding DNA: TGTGCCAGCAGCCATGCCCTAACTACGAACACTGAAGCTTTCTTT. Translating gives CASSHALTTNTEAFF.

J is TRBJ2-1 and V is TRBV13; D unresolved. This CDR3 contains 16 residues. Trimming stripped 4 bases from V and 6 bases from J, with 19 bases between. Germline-derived CDR1 and CDR2 are PRHDT and FYEKMQ (reference sequence). The CDR3 DNA is TGTGCCAGCAGCTCCGTGGGTGGGCGCGATCTCAATGAGCAGTTCTTC. This gives the protein CASSSVGGRDLNEQFF.

The chain carries TRBV24-1 and TRBJ2-1, with 12 bases matching TRBD2. The CDR3 extends over 15 amino acids. Trimming cost V 4 bases and J 6 bases; bases outside gene matches: 3. Germline CDR1 and CDR2: KGHDR and SFDVKD. In DNA, the CDR3 is TGTGCCACCAGTGACCCGGGACTAGCGGGCAATGAGCAGTTCTTC. Translation gives CATSDPGLAGNEQFF.

This rearrangement joins TRBV15 to TRBJ2-1, with TRBD2 as a possible D gene (5 bases). The CDR3 has 14 residues. Trimming removed 2 bases from V and 0 bases from J, with 5 bases in between. Germline assignment: CDR1 LNHNV and CDR2 YYDKDF (reference sequence). Here the CDR3 reads CATSRRDSYNEQFF. CDR3 DNA: TGTGCCACCAGCAGACGGGACTCCTACAATGAGCAGTTCTTC.

With regard to this clonotype: This may arise from a read error, as a much more abundant clone is one base away. This sequence joins TRBV7-3 and TRBJ1-5; TRBD1 matches at 9 bases. Germline-derived CDR1 and CDR2 are SGHTA and FQGTGA. This CDR3 is 14 amino acids long. CDR3 nucleotides: TGTGCCAGCAGCCTAACAGGGGGCTATCAGCCCCAGCATTTT. Its translation is CASSLTGGYQPQHF.

On this clonotype: A much larger clone lies one base from this, so it may be a read error. Since the CDR3 does not end with the conserved phenylalanine or tryptophan, this likely comes from a read error. The rearrangement links TRBV7-9 to TRBJ1-4, with TRBD1 as a possible D gene (5 bases). The germline V gene has CDR1 SEHNR and CDR2 FQNEAQ (reference sequence). Trimming pared 2 bases from V and 13 bases from J, leaving 17 bases between. CDR3 length: 14 residues. CDR3 residues: CASSLYVGSGGLFL. In DNA form, the CDR3 reads TGTGCCAGCAGCTTATACGTCGGCTCGGGGGGACTGTTTCTT.

The sample holds many counts of this clonotype. The chain couples TRBV4-1 to TRBJ2-7; no clear D gene. CDR1 MGHRA and CDR2 YSYEKL come from the germline V gene. This CDR3 has 13 residues. With 0 bases removed from V and 4 bases from J, the gap between germline ends came to 7 bases. The DNA for the CDR3 is TGCGCCAGCAGCCAAGATAGGGATTACGAGCAGTACTTC. Its translation: CASSQDRDYEQYF.

This sequence joins TRBV6-6 and TRBJ2-1, with 11 bases matching TRBD2. The ends lost 5 bases at V and 7 bases at J; junction bases unmatched: 7. CDR1 is MNHNY, CDR2 SVGAGI, per germline (reference sequence). CDR3 length: 15 residues. The CDR3 DNA sequence: TGTGCCAGCAGTAGGCTAGCGGGGGGAGTTAATGAGCAGTTCTTC. Translating gives CASSRLAGGVNEQFF.

This clonotype has only a few counts. This CDR3 reads CASSITTGPTEAFF. For the CDR3, the DNA is TGTGCCAGTAGTATTACAACAGGGCCCACTGAAGCTTTCTTT. The rearrangement links TRBV19 to TRBJ1-1; a weak D match, TRBD1 (6 bases). This CDR3 contains 14 residues. Per germline, CDR1 LNHDA and CDR2 SQIVND (reference sequence). Trimming took 3 bases from V and 4 from J, leaving 12 bases between them.

There are a few counts of this clonotype. This chain connects TRBV12-3 or TRBV12-4 to TRBJ2-2; no firm D call. This CDR3 spans 21 amino acids. Trimming stripped 8 bases from V and 3 bases from J, with 34 bases between. The CDR3 loop reads CASRQVAITETHPSDTGELFF. In DNA form, the CDR3 reads TGTGCCAGCCGTCAAGTCGCAATCACGGAGACCCACCCATCGGACACCGGGGAGCTGTTTTTT.

Remarks on this clonotype: One end of the junction is discordant with germline, which a read error may explain. This sequence joins TRBV4-1 and TRBJ2-3, with 12 bases matching TRBD2. Germline assignment: CDR1 MGHRA and CDR2 YSYEKL. The CDR3 runs 18 residues. Here the CDR3 reads CASTPLLAGGLIPDTQYF. The DNA for the CDR3 is TGTGCCAGCACCCCGCTCCTAGCGGGGGGGCTCATTCCAGATACGCAGTATTTT.

V is TRBV15 and J is TRBJ1-1; D remains ambiguous. The CDR3 has 15 amino acids. With 0 bases removed from V and 5 bases from J, the gap between germline ends came to 13 bases. In germline, CDR1 is LNHNV, CDR2 YYDKDF (reference sequence). CDR3 in amino acids: CATSRDRASGTEAFF. CDR3 bases: TGTGCCACCAGCAGAGATCGTGCCTCCGGGACTGAAGCTTTCTTT.

The V gene is TRBV7-2, the J gene TRBJ2-3; maybe TRBD2 (5 bases). The CDR3 has 15 amino acids. The V gene lost 5 bases and the J gene lost 0 bases, with 12 bases spanning the gap. The germline gives CDR1 SGHTA, CDR2 FQGNSA. In DNA, the CDR3 is TGTGCCAGCAGCCCTAGGAGGACTAGCACAGATACGCAGTATTTT. Amino acid sequence: CASSPRRTSTDTQYF.

This clonotype was counted only a few times. This sequence joins TRBV7-2 and TRBJ2-1; TRBD2 matches 7 bases. Germline assignment: CDR1 SGHTA and CDR2 FQGNSA. Unmatched junction bases numbered 15, after V lost 1 base and J lost 9 bases. The CDR3 is 17 residues long. CDR3 nucleotide sequence: TGTGCCAGCAGCTTAGTCGGCGGGGCAAACCGGGGGGTTGAGCAGTTCTTC. Translating gives CASSLVGGANRGVEQFF.

The chain is built from TRBV4-1 and TRBJ2-2; D gene unclear. CDR1 and CDR2 from the germline V gene are MGHRA and YSYEKL. Trimming removed 3 bases from V and 6 bases from J, with 14 bases in between. The CDR3 runs to 15 residues. The CDR3 protein is CASSQTAWAAGELFF. The CDR3 DNA sequence: TGCGCCAGCAGCCAGACGGCATGGGCAGCCGGGGAGCTGTTTTTT.

The chain uses TRBV7-9 and TRBJ2-7; TRBD2 is a possible D gene (6 bases). Trimming removed 3 bases at V and 0 bases at J, with 24 bases between. This CDR3 region has 19 residues. The V gene's germline CDR1 is SEHNR and CDR2 FQNEAQ (reference sequence). The DNA for the CDR3 is TGTGCCAGCAGCTTCGGACCCGGGACTGCCCCCCACCTCTCCTACGAGCAGTACTTC. Translating it yields CASSFGPGTAPHLSYEQYF.

This clonotype was detected a few times. The chain links TRBV6-5 to TRBJ2-2; D unresolved. The V end lost 1 base, the J end lost 1 base, and 4 bases lay between the germline ends. Germline V gene sequence: CDR1 MNHEY, CDR2 SVGAGI. The CDR3 is 14 amino acids. The CDR3 coding sequence is TGTGCCAGCAGTTACTTTCGGAACACCGGGGAGCTGTTTTTT. Encoded protein: CASSYFRNTGELFF.

This clonotype was counted only a few times. DNA for the CDR3: TGTGCCAGCAACCAGGACGGTGCGAACACCGGGGAGCTGTTTTTT. As protein: CASNQDGANTGELFF. This chain uses TRBV5-6 with TRBJ2-2; D unresolved. V was pared by 6 bases and J by 0 bases, with 12 bases between. The germline gives CDR1 SGHDT, CDR2 YYEEEE. This CDR3 contains 15 residues.

This chain links TRBV12-3 or TRBV12-4 with TRBJ2-5; 12 nucleotides agree with TRBD2. The CDR3 is 13 residues long. The trim removed 6 bases at V and 4 bases at J, leaving 0 bases unmatched. CDR3 DNA: TGTGCCAGCAGACTAGCGGGGGGAGAGACCCAGTACTTC. The encoded protein is CASRLAGGETQYF.

This clonotype turned up a few times. This chain links TRBV7-2 with TRBJ1-4; a possible D gene is TRBD1 (5 bases). This CDR3 has 15 residues. Trimming left V 0 bases short and J 7 bases short, with 12 bases between. Germline loops: CDR1 SGHTA, CDR2 FQGNSA. DNA for the CDR3: TGTGCCAGCAGCTTAGCGTGGGGGAAAGGTGAAAAACTGTTTTTT. This translates into CASSLAWGKGEKLFF. Full variable domain (outside the CDR3, taken from reference TRBV7-2 and TRBJ1-4): GAGVSQSPSNKVTEKGKDVELRCDPISGHTALYWYRQSLGQGLEFLIYFQGNSAPDKSGLPSDRFSAERTGGSVSTLTIQRTQQEDSAVYLCASSLAWGKGEKLFFGSGTQLSVL.

This clonotype was seen at least ten times. The rearrangement links TRBV30 to TRBJ2-7; D remains ambiguous. The germline V and J ends were trimmed by 6 bases and 4 bases, with 10 bases remaining between them. Germline CDR1 is GTSNPN and CDR2 is SVGIG (reference sequence). The CDR3 extends over 11 amino acids. The CDR3 region is CACHSGYEQYF. The CDR3 DNA reads as TGTGCCTGCCATTCGGGTTACGAGCAGTACTTC.

The chain links TRBV12-3 or TRBV12-4 to TRBJ1-5, with D possibly TRBD1 on 5 matching bases. CDR3 length: 14 residues. The germline V and J ends were trimmed by 7 bases and 0 bases, with 10 bases remaining between them. CDR3 sequence reads: CASTRGYSNQPQHF. The CDR3 DNA reads TGTGCCAGCACCCGGGGGTATAGCAATCAGCCCCAGCATTTT.